What follows are 2 T cell receptor beta chains derived from one specimen sequenced in a study of cytomegalovirus exposure and HLA in healthy donors. Amplification used 60 Vbeta primers and 13 Jbeta primers. Some clones are missing from TCRdb's copy, which holds only in-frame ones; the method was immunoSEQ multiplex PCR. The table records about 100,000 clones, roughly 87% of them present only once. The sequenced sample was PBMCs. The source is a man aged 25-45 years in good health and CMV-seropositive.

The chain has TRBV19 and TRBJ1-4, with TRBD1 identical over 8 bases. Germline values: CDR1 LNHDA, CDR2 SQIVND (reference sequence). The CDR3 spans 19 residues. Trimming removed 6 bases from V and 0 bases from J; junction bases left unmatched: 15. The CDR3 region has the DNA TGTGCCAGTAGAGTCCGCCCGGGACAGGCTTCTGCAACTAATGAAAAACTGTTTTTT. This translates into CASRVRPGQASATNEKLFF.

The chain couples TRBV15 to TRBJ1-1; D remains unclear. CDR1 LNHNV and CDR2 YYDKDF come from the germline V gene (reference sequence). V dropped 5 bases and J dropped 1 base, with 14 bases sitting between them. The CDR3 runs 15 residues. The CDR3, as DNA: TGTGCCACCAGCGGAAAGGAGTACTCGAACACTGAAGCTTTCTTT. This sequence encodes CATSGKEYSNTEAFF. The whole variable domain, filled in from reference TRBV15 and TRBJ1-1, reads DAMVIQNPRYQVTQFGKPVTLSCSQTLNHNVMYWYQQKSSQAPKLLFHYYDKDFNNEADTPDNFQSRRPNTSFCFLDIRSPGLGDTAMYLCATSGKEYSNTEAFFGQGTRLTVV.